The 3 T cell receptor beta chains in this list originate from one sample, sequenced in a study of PD-L1 blockade in urothelial cancer. Clones were sequenced by immunoSEQ multiplex PCR, and TCRdb holds only the in-frame ones, with some missing. This sample yields 85,000 to 100,000 clones, of which roughly 87% are seen a single time; roughly 2% belongs to the top ten. The time point here: pretreatment peripheral blood. The specimen comprised PBMCs, sampled around atezolizumab (anti-PD-L1) treatment. The receptors were gathered from a man aged 55 to 70 with urothelial cancer.

This clone was found once. The chain couples TRBV29-1 to TRBJ1-4; D is uncertain. The CDR3 extends over 12 amino acids. The germline V and J ends were trimmed by 7 bases and 3 bases, with 9 bases remaining between them. Germline V gene lookup returns CDR1 SQVTM and CDR2 ANQGSEA. CDR3 bases: TGCAGCGCTAGAGCGCCTAATGAAAAACTGTTTTTT. This sequence encodes CSARAPNEKLFF.

The V call is TRBV4-3, the J call TRBJ1-2, with D possibly TRBD1 on 5 matching bases. Germline loops: CDR1 LGHNA, CDR2 YSLEER. The V end lost 1 base, the J end lost 0 bases, and 15 bases lay between the germline ends. The CDR3 is made up of 17 amino acids. This CDR3 is CASSQGLMGGANYGYTF. For the CDR3, the DNA is TGCGCCAGCAGCCAAGGATTGATGGGGGGAGCTAACTATGGCTACACCTTC.

V usage is TRBV28 and J usage is TRBJ2-7, with 8 bases matching TRBD2. V lost 3 bases, J lost 6 bases, and 7 bases stayed unmatched. The CDR3 spans 14 residues. Germline V gene sequence: CDR1 MDHEN, CDR2 SYDVKM. The CDR3 DNA is TGTGCCAGCAGTTTTACGGGGGGGCCTAGCGAGCAGTACTTC. Residues: CASSFTGGPSEQYF.